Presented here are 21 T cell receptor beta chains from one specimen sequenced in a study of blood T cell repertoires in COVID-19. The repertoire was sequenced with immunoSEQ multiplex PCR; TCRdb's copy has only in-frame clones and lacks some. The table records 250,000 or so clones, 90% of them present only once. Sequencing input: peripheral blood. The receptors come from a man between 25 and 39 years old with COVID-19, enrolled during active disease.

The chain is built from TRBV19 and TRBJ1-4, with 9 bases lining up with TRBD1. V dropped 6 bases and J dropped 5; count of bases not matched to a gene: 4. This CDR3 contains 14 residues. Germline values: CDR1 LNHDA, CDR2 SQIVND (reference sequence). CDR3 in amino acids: CASSAGQGNEKLFF. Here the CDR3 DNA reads TGTGCCAGTAGCGCGGGACAGGGAAATGAAAAACTGTTTTTT. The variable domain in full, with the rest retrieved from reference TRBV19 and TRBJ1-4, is DGGITQSPKYLFRKEGQNVTLSCEQNLNHDAMYWYRQDPGQGLRLIYYSQIVNDFQKGDIAEGYSVSREKKESFPLTVTSAQKNPTAFYLCASSAGQGNEKLFFGSGTQLSVL.

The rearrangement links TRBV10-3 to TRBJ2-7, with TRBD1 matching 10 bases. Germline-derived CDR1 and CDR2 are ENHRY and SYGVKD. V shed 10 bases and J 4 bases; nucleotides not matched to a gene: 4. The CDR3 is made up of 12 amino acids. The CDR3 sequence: CATRQGAYEQYF. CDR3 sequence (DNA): TGTGCCACGCGACAGGGGGCTTACGAGCAGTACTTC.

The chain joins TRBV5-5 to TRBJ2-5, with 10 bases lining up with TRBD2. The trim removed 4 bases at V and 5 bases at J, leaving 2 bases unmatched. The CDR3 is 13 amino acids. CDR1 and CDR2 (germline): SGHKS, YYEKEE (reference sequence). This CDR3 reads CASSVLAGETQYF. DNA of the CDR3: TGTGCCAGCAGCGTACTAGCGGGGGAGACCCAGTACTTC.

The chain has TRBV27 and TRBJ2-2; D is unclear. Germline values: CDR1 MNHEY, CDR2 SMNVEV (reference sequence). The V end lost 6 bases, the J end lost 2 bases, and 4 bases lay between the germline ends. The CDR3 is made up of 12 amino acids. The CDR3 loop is CASSKNTGELFF. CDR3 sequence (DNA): TGTGCCAGCAGCAAAAACACCGGGGAGCTGTTTTTT.

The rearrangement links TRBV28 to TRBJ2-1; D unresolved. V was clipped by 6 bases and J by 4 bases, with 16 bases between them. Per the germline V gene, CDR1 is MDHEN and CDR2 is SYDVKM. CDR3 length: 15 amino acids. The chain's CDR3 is CASSPPRRSYNEQFF. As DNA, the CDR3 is TGTGCCAGCAGCCCCCCCCGGAGATCATACAATGAGCAGTTCTTC.

The CDR3 loop reads CASSPPGQDEKLFF. As DNA, the CDR3 is TGTGCCAGCAGCCCACCGGGACAGGACGAAAAACTGTTTTTT. V and J are TRBV13 and TRBJ1-4, with TRBD1 identical over 8 bases. Trimming removed 5 bases from V and 8 bases from J; junction bases left unmatched: 7. Germline V gives CDR1 PRHDT, CDR2 FYEKMQ (reference sequence). The CDR3 extends over 14 amino acids.

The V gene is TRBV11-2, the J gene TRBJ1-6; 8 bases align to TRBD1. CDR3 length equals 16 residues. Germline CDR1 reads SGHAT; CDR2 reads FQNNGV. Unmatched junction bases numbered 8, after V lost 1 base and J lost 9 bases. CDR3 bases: TGTGCCAGCAGCTTAGGGACAGGGAGGTCAAGTTCACCCCTCCACTTT. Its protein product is CASSLGTGRSSSPLHF.

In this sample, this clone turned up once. CDR3 bases: TGTGCCAGCAGCGTAGCTACAGGCACCTATGGCTACACCTTC. Protein: CASSVATGTYGYTF. The rearrangement uses TRBV9 and TRBJ1-2, with D possibly TRBD1 on 5 matching bases. The ends were cut back, 0 bases at V and 4 bases at J, with 10 bases in the middle. Germline assignment: CDR1 SGDLS and CDR2 YYNGEE. The CDR3 totals 14 residues.

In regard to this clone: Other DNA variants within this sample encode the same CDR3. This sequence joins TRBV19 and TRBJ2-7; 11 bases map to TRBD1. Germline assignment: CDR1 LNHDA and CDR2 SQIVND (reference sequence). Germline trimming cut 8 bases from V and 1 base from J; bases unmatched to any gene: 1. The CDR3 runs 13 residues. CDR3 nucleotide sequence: TGTGCCAGTGGACAGGGGGCATCCTACGAGCAGTACTTC. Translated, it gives CASGQGASYEQYF.

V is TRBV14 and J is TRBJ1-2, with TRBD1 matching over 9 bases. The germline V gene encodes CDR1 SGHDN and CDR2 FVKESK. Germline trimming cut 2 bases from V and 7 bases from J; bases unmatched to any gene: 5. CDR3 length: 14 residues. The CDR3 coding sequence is TGTGCCAGCAGCCAAAACAGGGGGCTCGTTGGCTACACCTTC. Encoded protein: CASSQNRGLVGYTF.

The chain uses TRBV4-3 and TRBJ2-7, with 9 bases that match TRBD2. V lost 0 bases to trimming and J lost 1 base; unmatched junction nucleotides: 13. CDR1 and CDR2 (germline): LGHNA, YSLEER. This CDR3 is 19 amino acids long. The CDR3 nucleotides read TGCGCCAGCAGCCAAGATAGGTCTAGCGGGAATTCCTGGTCCTACGAGCAGTACTTC. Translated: CASSQDRSSGNSWSYEQYF.

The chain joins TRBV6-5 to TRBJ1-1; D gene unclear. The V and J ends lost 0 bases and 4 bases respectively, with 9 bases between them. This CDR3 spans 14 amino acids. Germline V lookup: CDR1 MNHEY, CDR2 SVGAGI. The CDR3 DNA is TGTGCCAGCAGTTACTCGGAGGGTCTCACTGAAGCTTTCTTT. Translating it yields CASSYSEGLTEAFF.

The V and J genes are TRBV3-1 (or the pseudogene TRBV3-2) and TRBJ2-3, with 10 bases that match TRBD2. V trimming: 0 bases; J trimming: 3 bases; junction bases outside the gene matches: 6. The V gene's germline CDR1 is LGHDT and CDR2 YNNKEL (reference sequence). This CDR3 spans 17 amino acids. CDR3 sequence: CASSQDPSGRGTDTQYF. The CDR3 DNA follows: TGTGCCAGCAGCCAAGATCCTAGCGGGAGAGGGACAGATACGCAGTATTTT.

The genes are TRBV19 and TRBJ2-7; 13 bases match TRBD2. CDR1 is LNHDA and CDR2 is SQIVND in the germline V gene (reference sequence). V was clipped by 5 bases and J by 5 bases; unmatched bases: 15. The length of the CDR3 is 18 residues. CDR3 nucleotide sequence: TGTGCCAGTAGTCTATCGGGGACTAGCGGGGCAGGTCGTAACGAGCAGTACTTC. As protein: CASSLSGTSGAGRNEQYF.

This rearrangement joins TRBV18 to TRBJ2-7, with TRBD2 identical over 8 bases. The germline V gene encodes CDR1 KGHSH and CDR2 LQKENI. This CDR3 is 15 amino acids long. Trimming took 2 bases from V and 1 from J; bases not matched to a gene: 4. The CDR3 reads CASSPTRGGSYEQYF. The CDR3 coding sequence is TGTGCCAGCTCACCAACTCGGGGGGGTTCCTACGAGCAGTACTTC.

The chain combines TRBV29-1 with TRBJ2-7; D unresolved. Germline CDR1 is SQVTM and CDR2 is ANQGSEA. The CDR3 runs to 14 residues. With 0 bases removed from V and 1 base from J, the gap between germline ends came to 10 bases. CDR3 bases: TGCAGCGTTGAAGATCCCCCAGGTTCCTACGAGCAGTACTTC. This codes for CSVEDPPGSYEQYF.

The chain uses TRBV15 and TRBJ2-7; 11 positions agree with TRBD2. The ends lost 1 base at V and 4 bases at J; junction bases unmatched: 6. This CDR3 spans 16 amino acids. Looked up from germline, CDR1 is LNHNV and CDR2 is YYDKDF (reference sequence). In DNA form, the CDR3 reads TGTGCCACCAGCAGAGCACTGACTAGCGGGAAGTACGAGCAGTACTTC. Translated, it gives CATSRALTSGKYEQYF. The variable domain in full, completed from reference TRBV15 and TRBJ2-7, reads DAMVIQNPRYQVTQFGKPVTLSCSQTLNHNVMYWYQQKSSQAPKLLFHYYDKDFNNEADTPDNFQSRRPNTSFCFLDIRSPGLGDTAMYLCATSRALTSGKYEQYFGPGTRLTVT.

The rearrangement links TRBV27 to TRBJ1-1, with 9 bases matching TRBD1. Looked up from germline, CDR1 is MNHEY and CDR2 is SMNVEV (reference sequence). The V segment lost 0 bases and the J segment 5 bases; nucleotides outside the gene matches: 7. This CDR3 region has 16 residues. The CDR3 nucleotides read TGTGCCAGCAGTTTATCCCTGGGGACAGGGATGACTGAAGCTTTCTTT. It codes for CASSLSLGTGMTEAFF.

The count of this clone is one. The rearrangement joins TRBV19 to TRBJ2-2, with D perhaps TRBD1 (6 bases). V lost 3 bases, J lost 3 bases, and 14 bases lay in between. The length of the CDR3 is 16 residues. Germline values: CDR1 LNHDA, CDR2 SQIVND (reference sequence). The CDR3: CASSIVVRGYTGELFF. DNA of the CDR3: TGTGCCAGTAGTATCGTAGTCAGGGGTTACACCGGGGAGCTGTTTTTT.

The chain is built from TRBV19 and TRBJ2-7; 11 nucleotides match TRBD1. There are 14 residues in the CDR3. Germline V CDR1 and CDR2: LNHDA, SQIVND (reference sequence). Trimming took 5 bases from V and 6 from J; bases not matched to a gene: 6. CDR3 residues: CASSADRGRSEQYF. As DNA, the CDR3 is TGTGCCAGTAGTGCGGACAGGGGGCGTAGCGAGCAGTACTTC.

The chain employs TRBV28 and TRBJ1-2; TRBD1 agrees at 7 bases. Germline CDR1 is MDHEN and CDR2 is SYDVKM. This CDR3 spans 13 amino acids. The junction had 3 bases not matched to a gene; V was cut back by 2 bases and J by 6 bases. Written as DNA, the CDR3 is TGTGCCAGCAGTTTAAGGGGGCTAGATGGCTACACCTTC. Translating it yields CASSLRGLDGYTF.